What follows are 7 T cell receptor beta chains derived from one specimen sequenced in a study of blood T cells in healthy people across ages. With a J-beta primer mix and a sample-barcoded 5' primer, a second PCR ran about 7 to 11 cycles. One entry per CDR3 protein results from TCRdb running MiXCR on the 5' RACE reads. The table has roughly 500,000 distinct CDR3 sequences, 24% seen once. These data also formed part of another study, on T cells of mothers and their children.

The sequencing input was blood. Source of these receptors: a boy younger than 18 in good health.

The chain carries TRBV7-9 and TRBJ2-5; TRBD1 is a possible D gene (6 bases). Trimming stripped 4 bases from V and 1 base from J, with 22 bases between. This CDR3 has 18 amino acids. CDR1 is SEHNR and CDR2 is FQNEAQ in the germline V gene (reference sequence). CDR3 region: CASSSTRTGSQFQETQYF. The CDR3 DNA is TGTGCCAGCAGCTCTACCCGAACAGGGAGTCAATTCCAAGAGACCCAGTACTTC.

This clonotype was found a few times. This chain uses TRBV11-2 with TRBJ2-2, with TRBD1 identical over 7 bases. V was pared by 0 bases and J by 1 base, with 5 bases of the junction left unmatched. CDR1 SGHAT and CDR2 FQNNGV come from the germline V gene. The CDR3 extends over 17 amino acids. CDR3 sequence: CASSLDPGQLNTGELFF. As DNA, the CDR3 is TGTGCCAGCAGCTTAGACCCGGGACAGCTGAACACCGGGGAGCTGTTTTTT. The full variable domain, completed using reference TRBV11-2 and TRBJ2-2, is EAGVAQSPRYKIIEKRQSVAFWCNPISGHATLYWYQQILGQGPKLLIQFQNNGVVDDSQLPKDRFSAERLKGVDSTLKIQPAKLEDSAVYLCASSLDPGQLNTGELFFGEGSRLTVL.

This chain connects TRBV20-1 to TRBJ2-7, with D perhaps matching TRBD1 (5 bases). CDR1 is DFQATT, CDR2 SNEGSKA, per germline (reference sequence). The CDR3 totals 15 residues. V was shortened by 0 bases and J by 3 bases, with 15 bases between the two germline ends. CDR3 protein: CSARDFGRTLYEQYF. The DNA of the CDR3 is TGCAGTGCTAGAGATTTCGGGCGGACACTCTACGAGCAGTACTTC.

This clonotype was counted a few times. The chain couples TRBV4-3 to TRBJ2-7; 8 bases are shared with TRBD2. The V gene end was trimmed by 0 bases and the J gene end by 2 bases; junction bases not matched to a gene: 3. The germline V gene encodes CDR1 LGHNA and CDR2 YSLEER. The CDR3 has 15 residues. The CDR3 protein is CASSQDAAGAYEQYF. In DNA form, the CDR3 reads TGCGCCAGCAGCCAAGATGCAGCGGGGGCCTACGAGCAGTACTTC.

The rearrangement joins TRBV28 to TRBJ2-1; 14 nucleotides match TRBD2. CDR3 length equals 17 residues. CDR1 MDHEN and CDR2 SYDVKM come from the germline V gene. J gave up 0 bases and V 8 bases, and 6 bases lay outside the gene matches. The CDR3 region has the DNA TGTGCCAGCCGGGGGACTAGCGGGAGACGCTCCTACAATGAGCAGTTCTTC. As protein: CASRGTSGRRSYNEQFF.

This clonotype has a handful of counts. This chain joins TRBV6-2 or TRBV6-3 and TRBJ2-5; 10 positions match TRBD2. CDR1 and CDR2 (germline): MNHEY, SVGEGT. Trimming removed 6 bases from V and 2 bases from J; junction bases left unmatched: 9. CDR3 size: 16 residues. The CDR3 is CASSSRTSGTQETQYF. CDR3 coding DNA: TGTGCCAGCAGCTCTCGGACTAGCGGAACTCAAGAGACCCAGTACTTC.

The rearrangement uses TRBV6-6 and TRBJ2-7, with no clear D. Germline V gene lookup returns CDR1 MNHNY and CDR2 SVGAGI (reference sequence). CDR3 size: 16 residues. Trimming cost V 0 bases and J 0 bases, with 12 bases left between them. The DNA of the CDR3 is TGTGCCAGCAGTTACTCGAAAGTTCCAGCCTCCTACGAGCAGTACTTC. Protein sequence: CASSYSKVPASYEQYF.